This record concerns one TCR beta chain sequence. What it recognizes is unknown. Here the CDR3 omits its conserved ending phenylalanine or tryptophan, so a read error is the likely source. This sample was taken from a study of T cell repertoires in cytomegalovirus infection. Study context: It was the public TCR beta signatures that indicated both CMV infection and matching HLA type. Study-level findings and limits: Of the TCR beta families, the public ones yielded a cumulative frequency that identified carriers of CMV plus the relevant HLA. HLA-C-restricted CMV-specific TCR beta clonotypes prevailed in the ex vivo response.

TCRdb passed the reads through MiXCR, listing each CDR3 protein once. This repertoire shows roughly 7,900 distinct CDR3 sequences, less than 70% found once; its top ten account for 73%. The CDR3 runs 20 residues. This receptor was taken from a human donor in good health (CMV status not recorded). Some clones in this sample may be carry-over from other donors' samples. The genes are TRBV12-3 or TRBV12-4 and TRBJ2-1; TRBD1 or TRBD2 may be the D gene (5 bases each). What was sequenced was PBMCs, sequenced either directly or after in vitro stimulation (not recorded which). CDR3 coding DNA: TGTGCCAGCAGCTTCCTAAGCCTCCTTGGGGGAGAAAGGTCCTACAAGGAGCAGTTCTTA. Residues: CASSFLSLLGGERSYKEQFL.